Below, 9 T cell receptor beta chains from the same sample are listed, as sequenced in a study of CD8 T cells in ankylosing spondylitis. TCRdb used MiXCR to reprocess the 5' RACE reads, holding one entry per CDR3 protein. The repertoire holds tens of thousands of distinct CDR3 sequences, about 5.2% seen once, with about 2% in the top ten. Material for sequencing was blood, either unsorted or a sorted T cell fraction (not recorded which). These receptor sequences come from a male donor with ankylosing spondylitis or in good health (not recorded which).

This clonotype was observed at least ten times. A junction boundary mismatches the germline segment, possibly from a read error. The rearrangement joins TRBV20-1 to TRBJ2-2; the D is unclear. The CDR3 sequence is 14 residues long. Germline values: CDR1 DFQATT, CDR2 SNEGSKA (reference sequence). CDR3 residues: CIARELANTGELFF. CDR3 DNA sequence: TGCATTGCTAGAGAGCTAGCGAACACCGGGGAGCTGTTTTTT.

In its sample, this clonotype was seen many times. V usage is TRBV10-3 and J usage is TRBJ1-3, with a tentative D call TRBD1 (6 bases). This CDR3 contains 13 residues. Germline V gives CDR1 ENHRY, CDR2 SYGVKD. The V end lost 6 bases, the J end lost 0 bases, and 6 bases lay between the germline ends. CDR3: CAIRDSSGNTIYF. As DNA, the CDR3 is TGTGCCATCAGGGACAGCTCTGGAAACACCATATATTTT.

At least ten counts were recorded for this clonotype. The chain combines TRBV5-1 with TRBJ2-2; 9 bases fit TRBD2. J gave up 9 bases and V 7 bases, and 13 bases lay outside the gene matches. Germline V gene lookup returns CDR1 SGHRS and CDR2 YFSETQ. This CDR3 contains 15 residues. CDR3 region: CASAPSGGNPRELFF. DNA for the CDR3: TGCGCCAGCGCCCCCAGCGGGGGGAACCCCAGGGAGCTGTTTTTT.

Many counts were recorded for this clonotype. The chain links TRBV19 to TRBJ2-3, with 8 positions matching TRBD2. Germline V gene data show CDR1 as LNHDA and CDR2 as SQIVND (reference sequence). V gave up 6 bases and J gave up 6 bases; unmatched junction bases: 5. This CDR3 region has 13 residues. CDR3 in amino acids: CASSSQRGDTQYF. CDR3 DNA sequence: TGTGCCAGTAGCTCCCAGCGGGGGGATACGCAGTATTTT.

In this sample, this clonotype turned up many times. The chain combines TRBV15 with TRBJ2-5; no clear D gene. CDR1 is LNHNV, CDR2 YYDKDF, per germline (reference sequence). Trimming cost V 5 bases and J 6 bases, with 16 bases left between them. The CDR3 loop spans 14 amino acids. The CDR3 nucleotides are TGTGCCACCAGCCCCGACACCCAGGTGAAGACCCAGTACTTC. It yields the protein CATSPDTQVKTQYF.

This clonotype has a count of ten or more. The J gene is TRBJ2-1, the V gene TRBV28; D call uncertain. This CDR3 is 14 amino acids long. CDR1 is MDHEN, CDR2 SYDVKM, per germline. Trimming removed 10 bases at V and 0 bases at J, with 13 bases between. The CDR3 here is CAIETSSSYNEQFF. DNA of the CDR3: TGTGCCATCGAAACTTCTAGCTCCTACAATGAGCAGTTCTTC.

This clonotype was counted many times. The V and J genes are TRBV29-1 and TRBJ2-3, with 7 bases lining up with TRBD1. The CDR3 length is 14 residues. Unmatched junction bases numbered 6, after V lost 4 bases and J lost 2 bases. Per the germline V gene, CDR1 is SQVTM and CDR2 is ANQGSEA. The CDR3 DNA follows: TGCAGCGTTGCCGGGACAGAGTACACAGATACGCAGTATTTT. Protein sequence: CSVAGTEYTDTQYF.

This clonotype turned up a few times. A read error may be the cause here, since a much bigger clone is one base away. V and J are TRBV7-9 and TRBJ2-2; 8 nucleotides align to TRBD1. The V gene end was trimmed by 5 bases and the J gene end by 0 bases; junction bases not matched to a gene: 5. The CDR3 is 16 amino acids. The germline CDR1 and CDR2 sequences are SEHNR and FQNEAQ (reference sequence). The CDR3 sequence: CASSPRTGTNTGELFF. The CDR3 region has the DNA TGTGCCAGCAGCCCGAGGACAGGGACGAACACCGGGGAGCTGTTTTTT.

V usage is TRBV7-2 and J usage is TRBJ2-7; maybe TRBD1 (9 bases). Germline CDR1 is SGHTA and CDR2 is FQGNSA. This CDR3 contains 16 residues. The ends were cut back, 5 bases at V and 11 bases at J, with 28 bases in the middle. CDR3 sequence reads: CASSRGGLQGAGREYF. The CDR3 region has the DNA TGTGCCAGCAGCCGCGGGGGGTTACAGGGGGCGGGTAGGGAGTACTTC.